The T cell receptor (beta chain) described here comes from a study of T cell responses to AZD1222 COVID-19 vaccine. Study-level results: Of the AZD1222 recipients, only 6 or 7 were seropositive at baseline.

Assay used: immunoSEQ multiplex PCR; TCRdb lists only in-frame clones, some missing. The table has some 90,000 clones, 70% to 90% seen once; the top ten hold approximately 7.9%. The V segment lost 4 bases and the J segment 0 bases; nucleotides outside the gene matches: 19. The CDR3 is 22 residues long. Per germline, CDR1 SGHRS and CDR2 YFSETQ. Details on this clone: Its antigen remains unidentified.

This specimen consisted of peripheral blood, obtained on day 0 of AZD1222 vaccination. The clonotype was recovered from an adult in good health. The genes are TRBV5-1 and TRBJ2-1; TRBD2 agrees at 13 bases. The CDR3 loop is CASSLQIPGLAGSLSSYNEQFF. CDR3 in DNA: TGCGCCAGCAGCCTCCAAATCCCGGGACTAGCGGGATCGTTGAGCTCCTACAATGAGCAGTTCTTC.